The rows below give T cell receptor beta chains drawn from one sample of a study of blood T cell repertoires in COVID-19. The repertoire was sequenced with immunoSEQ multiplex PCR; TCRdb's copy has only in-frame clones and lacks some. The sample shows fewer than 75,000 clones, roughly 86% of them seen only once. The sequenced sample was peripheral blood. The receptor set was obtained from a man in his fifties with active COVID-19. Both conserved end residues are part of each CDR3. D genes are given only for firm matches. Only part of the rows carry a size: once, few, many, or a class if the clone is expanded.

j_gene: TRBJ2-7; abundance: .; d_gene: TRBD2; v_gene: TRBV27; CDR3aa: CASSPRGDAINEQYF; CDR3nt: TGTGCCAGCAGTCCGCGGGGGGACGCCATAAACGAGCAGTACTTC
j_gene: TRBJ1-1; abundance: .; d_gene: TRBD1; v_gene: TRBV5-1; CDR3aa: CASHRGRGNTEAFF; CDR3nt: TGCGCCAGTCACAGGGGGCGTGGGAACACTGAAGCTTTCTTT
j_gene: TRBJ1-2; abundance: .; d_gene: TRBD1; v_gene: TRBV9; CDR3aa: CASSVEGQGAWGYTF; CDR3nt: TGTGCCAGCAGCGTAGAGGGACAGGGGGCGTGGGGCTACACCTTC
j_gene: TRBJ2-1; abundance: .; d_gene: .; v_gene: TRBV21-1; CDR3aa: CASSKVNGTRGDEQFF; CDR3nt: TGTGCCAGCAGCAAAGTTAACGGGACTCGGGGCGATGAGCAGTTCTTC
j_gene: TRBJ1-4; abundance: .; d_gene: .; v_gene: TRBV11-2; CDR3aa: CASSLDMGGRLFF; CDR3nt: TGTGCCAGCAGCTTAGATATGGGGGGAAGACTGTTTTTT
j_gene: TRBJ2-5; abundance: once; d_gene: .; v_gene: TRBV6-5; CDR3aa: CASSPGGDRTQYF; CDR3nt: TGTGCCAGCAGTCCCGGAGGGGACAGGACCCAGTACTTC
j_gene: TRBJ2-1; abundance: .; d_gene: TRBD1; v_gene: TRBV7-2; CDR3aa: CASSLVVGQGYNEQFF; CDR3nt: TGTGCCAGCAGCTTAGTGGTCGGACAGGGTTACAATGAGCAGTTCTTC
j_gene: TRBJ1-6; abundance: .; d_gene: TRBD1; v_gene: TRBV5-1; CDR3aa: CASSSRTGDSPLHF; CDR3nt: TGCGCCAGCAGCTCCAGGACAGGGGATTCACCCCTCCACTTT
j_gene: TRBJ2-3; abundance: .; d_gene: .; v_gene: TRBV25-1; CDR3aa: CASSELGGRITDTQYF; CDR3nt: TGTGCCAGCAGTGAATTGGGGGGACGAATTACAGATACGCAGTATTTT
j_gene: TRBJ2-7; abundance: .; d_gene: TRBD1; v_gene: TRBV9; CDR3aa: CASSVGGDSSYEQYF; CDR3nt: TGTGCCAGCAGCGTAGGAGGGGACAGCTCCTACGAGCAGTACTTC
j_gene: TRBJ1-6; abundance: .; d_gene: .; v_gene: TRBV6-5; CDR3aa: CASSNTVNSPLHF; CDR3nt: TGTGCCAGCAGTAACACAGTGAATTCACCCCTCCACTTT
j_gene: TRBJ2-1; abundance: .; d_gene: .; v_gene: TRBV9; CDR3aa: CASSVILPEPRSEQFF; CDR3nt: TGTGCCAGCAGCGTAATACTGCCGGAACCACGGAGTGAGCAGTTCTTC
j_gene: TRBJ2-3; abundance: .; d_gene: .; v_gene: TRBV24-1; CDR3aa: CATSVSGFTDTQYF; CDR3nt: TGTGCCACCAGTGTAAGCGGGTTCACAGATACGCAGTATTTT
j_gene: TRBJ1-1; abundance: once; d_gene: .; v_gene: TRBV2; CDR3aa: CASRPTGRDTEAFF; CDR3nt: TGTGCCAGCAGGCCAACAGGGCGGGACACTGAAGCTTTCTTT
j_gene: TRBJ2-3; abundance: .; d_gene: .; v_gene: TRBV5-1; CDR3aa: CASSSQGGSTDTQYF; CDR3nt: TGCGCCAGCAGCTCACAGGGTGGTAGCACAGATACGCAGTATTTT
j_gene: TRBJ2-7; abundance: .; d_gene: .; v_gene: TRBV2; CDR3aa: CASSDWQPSPGQYF; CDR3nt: TGTGCCAGCAGTGATTGGCAGCCCTCCCCAGGGCAGTACTTC
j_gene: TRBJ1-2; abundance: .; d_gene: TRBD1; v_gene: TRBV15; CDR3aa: CATSRIDPGQGNYGYTF; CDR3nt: TGTGCCACCAGCAGAATTGATCCGGGACAGGGAAACTATGGCTACACCTTC
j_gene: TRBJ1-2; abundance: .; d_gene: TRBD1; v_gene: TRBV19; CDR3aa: CASSSGRDRGRAYGYTF; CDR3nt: TGTGCCAGTAGTTCGGGGAGGGACAGGGGGCGCGCCTATGGCTACACCTTC
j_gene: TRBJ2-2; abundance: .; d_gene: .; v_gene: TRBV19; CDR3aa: CASRSSGTRERGTGELFF; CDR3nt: TGTGCCAGTAGATCCTCCGGGACACGTGAACGTGGCACCGGGGAGCTGTTTTTT
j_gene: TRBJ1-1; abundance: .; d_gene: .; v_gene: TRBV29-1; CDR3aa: CSVEKSQGSEAFF; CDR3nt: TGCAGCGTTGAAAAGTCCCAGGGCTCTGAAGCTTTCTTT
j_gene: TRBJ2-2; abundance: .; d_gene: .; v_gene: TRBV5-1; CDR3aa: CASSLVPGKDLGELFF; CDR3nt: TGCGCCAGCAGCTTGGTTCCAGGGAAAGACCTCGGGGAGCTGTTTTTT
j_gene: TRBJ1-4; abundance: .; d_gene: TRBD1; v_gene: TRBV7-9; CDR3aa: CASSGTGAATNEKLFF; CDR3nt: TGTGCCAGCAGTGGGACAGGGGCTGCGACTAATGAAAAACTGTTTTTT
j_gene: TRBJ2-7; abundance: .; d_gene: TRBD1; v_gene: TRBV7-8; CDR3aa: CASRRTGVYEQYF; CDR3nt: TGTGCCAGCAGAAGGACAGGGGTGTACGAGCAGTACTTC
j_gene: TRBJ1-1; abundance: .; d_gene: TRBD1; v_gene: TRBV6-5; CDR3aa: CASGRTGRTEAFF; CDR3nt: TGTGCCAGCGGACGGACAGGGAGAACTGAAGCTTTCTTT
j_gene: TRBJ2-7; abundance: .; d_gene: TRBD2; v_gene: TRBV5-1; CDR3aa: CASSSTSGGTGEQYF; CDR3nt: TGCGCCAGCAGCTCGACTAGCGGGGGAACGGGCGAGCAGTACTTC
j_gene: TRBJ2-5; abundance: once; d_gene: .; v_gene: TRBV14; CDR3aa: CASSQGWTNQETQYF; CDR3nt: TGTGCCAGCAGCCAAGGGTGGACTAACCAAGAGACCCAGTACTTC
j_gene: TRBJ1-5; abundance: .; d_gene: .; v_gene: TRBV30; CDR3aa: CAWSVLADNQPQHF; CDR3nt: TGTGCCTGGAGTGTATTGGCAGACAATCAGCCCCAGCATTTT
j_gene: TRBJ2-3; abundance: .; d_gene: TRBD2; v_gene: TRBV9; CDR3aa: CASSVTGGRDTQYF; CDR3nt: TGTGCCAGCAGCGTAACGGGGGGTAGAGATACGCAGTATTTT
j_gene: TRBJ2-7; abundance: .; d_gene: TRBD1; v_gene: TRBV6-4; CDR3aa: CATPPRDRAHHEQYF; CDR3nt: TGTGCCACGCCACCCAGGGACAGGGCCCACCACGAGCAGTACTTC
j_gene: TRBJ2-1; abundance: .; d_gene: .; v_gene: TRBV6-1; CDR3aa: CASSEVRGTSYNEQFF; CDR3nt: TGTGCCAGCAGTGAAGTTCGGGGGACCTCCTACAATGAGCAGTTCTTC
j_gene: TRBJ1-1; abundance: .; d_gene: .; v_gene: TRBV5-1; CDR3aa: CASSFEGNTEAFF; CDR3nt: TGCGCCAGCAGCTTCGAGGGAAACACTGAAGCTTTCTTT
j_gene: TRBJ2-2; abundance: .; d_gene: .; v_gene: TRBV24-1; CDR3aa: CATSRSTGNTGELFF; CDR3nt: TGTGCCACCAGTCGTTCGACAGGGAACACCGGGGAGCTGTTTTTT
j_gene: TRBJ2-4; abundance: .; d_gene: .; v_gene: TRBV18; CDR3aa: CASSPGEETKNIQYF; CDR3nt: TGTGCCAGCTCACCAGGGGAGGAGACCAAAAACATTCAGTACTTC